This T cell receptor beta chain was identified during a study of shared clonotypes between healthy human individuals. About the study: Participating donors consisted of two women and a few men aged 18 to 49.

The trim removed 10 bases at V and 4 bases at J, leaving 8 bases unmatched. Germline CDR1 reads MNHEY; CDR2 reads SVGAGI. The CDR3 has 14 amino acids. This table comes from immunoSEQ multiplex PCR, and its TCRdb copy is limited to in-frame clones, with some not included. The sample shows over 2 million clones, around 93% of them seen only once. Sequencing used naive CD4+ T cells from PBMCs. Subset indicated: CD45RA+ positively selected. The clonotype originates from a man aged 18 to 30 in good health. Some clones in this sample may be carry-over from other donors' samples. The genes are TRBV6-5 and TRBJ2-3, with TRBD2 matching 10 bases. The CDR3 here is CATRSSGSSDTQYF. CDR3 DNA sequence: TGTGCCACCAGGTCTAGCGGGAGTTCAGATACGCAGTATTTT.